The rows below give T cell receptor beta chains drawn from one sample of a study of shared T cell receptors in the human thymus. Measured with immunoSEQ multiplex PCR; TCRdb has only the in-frame clones, and not every one. Among almost 550,000 clones listed, 70% to 80% were seen once. These data are also associated with another study on human thymus T cells.

The source material was thymocytes. These receptors were collected from a boy younger than two with a congenital heart defect. CDR3s include the opening cysteine and the closing phenylalanine or tryptophan. D genes are given only for firm matches. Expanded clones are given a class, and other clones once, few, many or no size at all.

size: NA; D: TRBD2; V: TRBV11-2; J: TRBJ2-1; CDR3: CASSLIWGGSGDSYNEQFF; DNA: TGTGCCAGCAGCTTGATTTGGGGGGGGTCGGGGGACTCCTACAATGAGCAGTTCTTC
size: NA; D: TRBD1; V: TRBV7-8; J: TRBJ2-5; CDR3: CASSINDRGETQYF; DNA: TGTGCCAGCAGCATTAACGACAGGGGAGAGACCCAGTACTTC
size: NA; D: TRBD1; V: TRBV6-5; J: TRBJ1-2; CDR3: CASRRPTGNYGYTF; DNA: TGTGCCAGCAGGAGACCGACAGGGAACTATGGCTACACCTTC
size: NA; D: TRBD1; V: TRBV9; J: TRBJ2-1; CDR3: CASSAPTGSSYNEQFF; DNA: TGTGCCAGCAGCGCCCCGACAGGGAGCTCCTACAATGAGCAGTTCTTC
size: NA; D: TRBD2; V: TRBV14; J: TRBJ2-1; CDR3: CASSQEDEPKGLAGYNEQFF; DNA: TGTGCCAGCAGCCAAGAAGACGAACCTAAGGGACTAGCGGGTTACAATGAGCAGTTCTTC
size: NA; D: TRBD1; V: TRBV11-2; J: TRBJ2-6; CDR3: CASSFRDRGSGANVLTF; DNA: TGTGCCAGCAGCTTCCGAGACAGGGGTTCAGGGGCCAACGTCCTGACTTTC
size: NA; D: NA; V: TRBV10-2; J: TRBJ1-5; CDR3: CASSESGGGQPQHF; DNA: TGCGCCAGCAGTGAGTCTGGAGGCGGTCAGCCCCAGCATTTT
size: NA; D: TRBD1; V: TRBV28; J: TRBJ2-2; CDR3: CASSLKGGQGKITGELFF; DNA: TGTGCCAGCAGTTTAAAAGGGGGACAGGGGAAGATCACCGGGGAGCTGTTTTTT
size: NA; D: TRBD2; V: TRBV27; J: TRBJ2-1; CDR3: CASSLSQLAGGVSYNEQFF; DNA: TGTGCCAGCAGTTTATCGCAACTAGCGGGAGGAGTATCCTACAATGAGCAGTTCTTC
size: NA; D: TRBD1; V: TRBV28; J: TRBJ2-7; CDR3: CASSPPGQTSYEQYF; DNA: TGTGCCAGCAGTCCCCCGGGACAGACCTCCTACGAGCAGTACTTC
size: once; D: TRBD1; V: TRBV28; J: TRBJ2-7; CDR3: CASSLRQGTYEQYF; DNA: TGTGCCAGCAGTTTGCGACAGGGAACCTACGAGCAGTACTTC
size: NA; D: NA; V: TRBV7-9; J: TRBJ1-1; CDR3: CASSLRTGMNTEAFF; DNA: TGTGCCAGCAGCTTAAGAACGGGGATGAACACTGAAGCTTTCTTT
size: NA; D: TRBD2; V: TRBV4-2; J: TRBJ2-5; CDR3: CASSQDFRLAGEETQYF; DNA: TGTGCCAGCAGCCAAGACTTTCGACTAGCGGGGGAGGAGACCCAGTACTTC
size: few; D: NA; V: TRBV19; J: TRBJ2-7; CDR3: CASSNSYEQYF; DNA: TGTGCCAGTAGCAACTCCTACGAGCAGTACTTC
size: NA; D: NA; V: TRBV11-3; J: TRBJ2-5; CDR3: CASTDGRVRETQYF; DNA: TGTGCCAGCACCGACGGCAGGGTGAGGGAGACCCAGTACTTC
size: NA; D: TRBD2; V: TRBV4-3; J: TRBJ2-7; CDR3: CASSYLRSGRVEQYF; DNA: TGCGCCAGCAGCTATCTCCGTAGCGGGAGGGTCGAGCAGTACTTC
size: few; D: NA; V: TRBV18; J: TRBJ1-1; CDR3: CASSHRQDWMNTEAFF; DNA: TGTGCCAGCTCACATAGACAGGATTGGATGAACACTGAAGCTTTCTTT
size: NA; D: NA; V: TRBV25-1; J: TRBJ2-2; CDR3: CASSEWRGSNTGELFF; DNA: TGTGCCAGCAGTGAATGGCGCGGGTCGAACACCGGGGAGCTGTTTTTT
size: NA; D: TRBD2; V: TRBV28; J: TRBJ2-1; CDR3: CASSFLPGLEIGGSSETYNEQFF; DNA: TGTGCCAGCAGTTTTCTCCCGGGACTAGAGATCGGGGGTTCGTCAGAGACCTACAATGAGCAGTTCTTC
size: NA; D: TRBD1; V: TRBV4-1; J: TRBJ1-1; CDR3: CASSQDGQGARAEAFF; DNA: TGCGCCAGCAGCCAAGATGGTCAGGGGGCGAGGGCTGAAGCTTTCTTT
size: NA; D: NA; V: TRBV7-9; J: TRBJ1-2; CDR3: CASSPDRSSGYTF; DNA: TGTGCCAGCAGCCCAGACAGGTCGAGTGGCTACACCTTC
size: NA; D: TRBD2; V: TRBV6-4; J: TRBJ2-7; CDR3: CASGRDYTYEQYF; DNA: TGTGCCAGCGGCCGGGACTACACCTACGAGCAGTACTTC
size: once; D: TRBD2; V: TRBV25-1; J: TRBJ2-1; CDR3: CASSDPAGVEHNEQFF; DNA: TGTGCCAGCAGTGATCCGGCGGGAGTTGAGCACAATGAGCAGTTCTTC
size: NA; D: TRBD1; V: TRBV30; J: TRBJ2-1; CDR3: CAWSSGGSSFYNEQFF; DNA: TGTGCCTGGAGCTCAGGGGGCTCCTCCTTCTACAATGAGCAGTTCTTC
size: NA; D: TRBD1; V: TRBV5-1; J: TRBJ2-4; CDR3: CASSPSRDRGWKNIQYF; DNA: TGCGCCAGCAGCCCGAGCCGGGACAGGGGGTGGAAAAACATTCAGTACTTC